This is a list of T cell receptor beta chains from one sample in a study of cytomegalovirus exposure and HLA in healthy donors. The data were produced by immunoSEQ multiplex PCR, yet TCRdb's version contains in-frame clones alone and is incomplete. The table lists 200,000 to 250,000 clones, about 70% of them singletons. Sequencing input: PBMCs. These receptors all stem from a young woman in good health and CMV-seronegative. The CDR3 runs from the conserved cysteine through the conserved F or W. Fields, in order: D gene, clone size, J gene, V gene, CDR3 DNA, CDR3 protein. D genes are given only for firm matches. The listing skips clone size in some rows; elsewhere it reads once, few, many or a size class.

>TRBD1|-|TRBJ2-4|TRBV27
TGTGCCGTGAAGGGGGCGGGTTTAGCCAAAAACATTCAGTACTTC
CAVKGAGLAKNIQYF
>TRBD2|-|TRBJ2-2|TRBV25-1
TGTGCCAGCAGTGAATTGACTAGCGGGACGTACACCGGGGAGCTGTTTTTT
CASSELTSGTYTGELFF
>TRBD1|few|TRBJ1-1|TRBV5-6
TGTGCCAGCAGCTGGGGGACAGGATTGAACACTGAAGCTTTCTTT
CASSWGTGLNTEAFF
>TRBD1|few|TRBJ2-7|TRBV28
TGTGCCACATTCGGGACAGAACTCTACGAGCAGTACTTC
CATFGTELYEQYF
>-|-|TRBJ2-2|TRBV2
TGTGCCAGCAGTGAAAAATCTCTAGCCCATACGAACACCGGGGAGCTGTTTTTT
CASSEKSLAHTNTGELFF
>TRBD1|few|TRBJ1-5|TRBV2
TGTGCCAGTGCCACAGGGGATAGCAATCAGCCCCAGCATTTT
CASATGDSNQPQHF
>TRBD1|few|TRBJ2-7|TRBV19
TGTGCCACCACCCCACGCCCGGGACAGGGCTACGAGCAGTACTTC
CATTPRPGQGYEQYF
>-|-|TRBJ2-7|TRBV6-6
TGTGCCAGCAGTTACTCGCGGAGCTACGAGCAGTACTTC
CASSYSRSYEQYF
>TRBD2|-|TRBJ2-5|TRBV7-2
TGTGCCAGCAGCTTATTCGGGGGGGCGGAGACCCAGTACTTC
CASSLFGGAETQYF
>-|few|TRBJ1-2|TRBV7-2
TGTGCCAGCAGCTCCCGGGCGGGGGGTCGTGGCTACACCTTC
CASSSRAGGRGYTF
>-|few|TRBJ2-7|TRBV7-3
TGTGCCAGCAGCTTAACTAGCGGATACGAGCAGTACTTC
CASSLTSGYEQYF
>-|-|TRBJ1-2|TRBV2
TGTGCCAGCAGTGAGAGAGAATGGTATCGTCAGGTGAATAACTACACCTTC
CASSEREWYRQVNNYTF
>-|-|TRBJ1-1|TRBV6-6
TGTGCCAGCAGTCTAAGCGACACTGAAGCTTTCTTT
CASSLSDTEAFF
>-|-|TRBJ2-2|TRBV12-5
TGTGCTAGTGGTCTGAAATTAGCCGGGGAGCTGTTTTTT
CASGLKLAGELFF
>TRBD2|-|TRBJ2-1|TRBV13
TGTGCCAGCAGCTTTTGGACTAGCGCGTACAATGAGCAGTTCTTC
CASSFWTSAYNEQFF
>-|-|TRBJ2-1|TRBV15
TGTGCCACCAGCAGAGATAAACTACAGGACTACAATGAGCAGTTCTTC
CATSRDKLQDYNEQFF
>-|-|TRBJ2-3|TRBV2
TGTGCCAGCATCCTCGAAGGAACAGGCACAGATACGCAGTATTTT
CASILEGTGTDTQYF
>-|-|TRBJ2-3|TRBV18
TGTGCCAGCTCCTACCGGGACTCCGTCACAGATACGCAGTATTTT
CASSYRDSVTDTQYF
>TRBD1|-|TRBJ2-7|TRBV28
TGTGCCAGTATTGACAGGGGGAACGAGCAGTACTTC
CASIDRGNEQYF
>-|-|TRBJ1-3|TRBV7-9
TGTGCCAGCAGCCCCCGCTTATACTCAACCGGAAACACCATATATTTT
CASSPRLYSTGNTIYF
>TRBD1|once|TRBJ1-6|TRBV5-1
TGCGCCAGCAGCTTTTCCCAGGGGGCTAGGGATTCACCCCTCCACTTT
CASSFSQGARDSPLHF
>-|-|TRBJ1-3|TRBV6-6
TGTGCCAGCAGCCGAACGGGGGAGAGCTCTGGAAACACCATATATTTT
CASSRTGESSGNTIYF
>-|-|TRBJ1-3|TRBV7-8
TGTGCCAGCAGCTTACCGGGAGACACCATATATTTT
CASSLPGDTIYF
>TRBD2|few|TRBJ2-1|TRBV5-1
TGCGCCAGCAGCACAGGGACTAGCGGGAGCGGCGATGAGCAGTTCTTC
CASSTGTSGSGDEQFF
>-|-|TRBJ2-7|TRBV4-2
TGTGCCAGCAGCCAAACAAAATTGGACAGCAAGACCTACGAGCAGTACTTC
CASSQTKLDSKTYEQYF
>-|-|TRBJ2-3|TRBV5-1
TGCGCCAGCAGCTTAGGCCTAGACACAGATACGCAGTATTTT
CASSLGLDTDTQYF
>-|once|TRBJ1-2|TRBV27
TGTGCCAGCACCAGTAAGGGGGAGGGGACTAACTATGGCTACACCTTC
CASTSKGEGTNYGYTF
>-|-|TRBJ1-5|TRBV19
TGTGCCAGTAGTACGGGTCAGGGTTATAGCAATCAGCCCCAGCATTTT
CASSTGQGYSNQPQHF
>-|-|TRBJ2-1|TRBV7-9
TGTGCCAGCAGCTCCGGGTCCTACAATGAGCAGTTCTTC
CASSSGSYNEQFF
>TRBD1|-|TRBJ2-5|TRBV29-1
TGCAGCGGCGACAGGGGAGAGGAGACCCAGTACTTC
CSGDRGEETQYF
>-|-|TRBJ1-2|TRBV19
TGTGCCAGTAGTATGGTGGGCCCTTTTGGCTACACCTTC
CASSMVGPFGYTF
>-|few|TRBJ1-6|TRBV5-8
TGTGCCAGCAGCTCCAGGGGAAAGCTCCACTTT
CASSSRGKLHF
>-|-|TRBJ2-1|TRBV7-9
TGTTCCAGCAGCCGACCACTAGCACCGGAGCAGTTCTTC
CSSSRPLAPEQFF
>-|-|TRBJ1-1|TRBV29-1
TGCAGCGTTGAGGTCGACATGTTGAACACTGAAGCTTTCTTT
CSVEVDMLNTEAFF
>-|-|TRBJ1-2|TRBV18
TGTGCCAGCTCACCATTTGCTACTAACTATGGCTACACCTTC
CASSPFATNYGYTF